The 11 T cell receptor beta chains presented below share a single source sample, sequenced in a study of OX40 agonist ivuxolimab in advanced cancers. Repertoires were generated with immunoSEQ multiplex PCR, while TCRdb's copy carries only in-frame clones and drops some. Counted here are about 50,000 clones, roughly 90% occurring once; the ten biggest clones make up roughly 4.4%. The source material was CD4+ or CD8+ T cells sorted from blood, sampled in a trial of the OX40 agonist ivuxolimab. The receptor set was obtained from an adult with an advanced solid tumor such as melanoma, head and neck, liver or kidney cancer.

The V gene is TRBV2, the J gene TRBJ2-7, with D tentatively TRBD1 (5 bases). V dropped 5 bases and J dropped 3 bases, with 11 bases sitting between them. This CDR3 spans 13 amino acids. Germline CDR1 reads SNHLY; CDR2 reads FYNNEI. This chain's CDR3 is CASSSDMLYEQYV. The CDR3 coding sequence is TGTGCCAGCAGTTCGGACATGCTCTACGAGCAGTACGTC.

For the CDR3, the DNA is TGCAGCGTTACGGTCGTTGGGGATGAGCAGTTCTTC. Protein product: CSVTVVGDEQFF. J is TRBJ2-1 and V is TRBV29-1; no clear D gene. V lost 5 bases to trimming and J lost 8 bases, with 13 bases between them. The germline V gene has CDR1 SQVTM and CDR2 ANQGSEA. This CDR3 spans 12 amino acids.

The chain recombines TRBV4-1 with TRBJ1-1; a possible D gene is TRBD1 (5 bases). CDR1 is MGHRA, CDR2 YSYEKL, per germline. Trimming stripped 2 bases from V and 5 bases from J, with 15 bases between. This CDR3 has 15 residues. CDR3 DNA sequence: TGCGCCAGCAGCCAAATTGGGGGACGGGGAACTGAAGCTTTCTTT. Its protein is CASSQIGGRGTEAFF.

This chain joins TRBV7-6 and TRBJ2-1, with D hard to call. Trimming stripped 5 bases from V and 6 bases from J, with 17 bases between. This CDR3 is built from 15 residues. Per germline, CDR1 SGHVS and CDR2 FNYEAQ. CDR3 residues: CASSPRTGTTNEQFF. Here the CDR3 DNA reads TGTGCCAGCAGCCCTAGAACCGGCACTACCAATGAGCAGTTCTTC.

The chain links TRBV28 to TRBJ2-7; weak D call: TRBD1 (6 bases). The CDR3 extends over 14 amino acids. The germline V gene has CDR1 MDHEN and CDR2 SYDVKM. Trimming left V 6 bases short and J 3 bases short, with 15 bases between. CDR3 in DNA: TGTGCCAGCAGCGACCCCGGGACAAGCTACGAGCAGTACGTC. Protein product: CASSDPGTSYEQYV.

The chain is built from TRBV7-9 and TRBJ1-2; D is uncertain. Germline loops: CDR1 SEHNR, CDR2 FQNEAQ (reference sequence). Between the trimmed V and J ends, which lost 7 bases and 3 bases, there was a span of 9 bases. The CDR3 spans 12 residues. DNA of the CDR3: TGTGCCAGCAATACTGGGGACTATGGCTACACCTTC. Translating it yields CASNTGDYGYTF. The full variable domain, with the rest looked up from reference TRBV7-9 and TRBJ1-2, is DTGVSQNPRHKITKRGQNVTFRCDPISEHNRLYWYRQTLGQGPEFLTYFQNEAQLEKSRLLSDRFSAERPKGSFSTLEIQRTEQGDSAMYLCASNTGDYGYTFGSGTRLTVV.

This clone was counted once. The V and J genes are TRBV5-1 and TRBJ2-7, with 8 bases aligning to TRBD2. With 2 bases clipped from V and 4 bases from J, the junction kept 5 bases outside the gene matches. This CDR3 is 14 amino acids long. From germline, CDR1 is SGHRS and CDR2 YFSETQ. This CDR3 reads CASSFVAGSYEQYF. In nucleotides, the CDR3 is TGCGCCAGCAGCTTTGTAGCGGGATCGTACGAGCAGTACTTC.

The rearrangement uses TRBV19 and TRBJ2-2; possibly TRBD1 or TRBD2 for D (5 bases each). Germline V lookup: CDR1 LNHDA, CDR2 SQIVND (reference sequence). Trimming pared 2 bases from V and 5 bases from J, leaving 6 bases between. The length of the CDR3 is 13 residues. CDR3 protein: CASSIWGTGELFF. CDR3 in DNA: TGTGCCAGTAGTATATGGGGGACCGGGGAGCTGTTTTTT.

The rearrangement uses TRBV9 and TRBJ2-1; 10 bases map to TRBD2. CDR1 SGDLS and CDR2 YYNGEE come from the germline V gene. This CDR3 region has 14 residues. Germline trimming cut 4 bases from V and 6 bases from J; bases unmatched to any gene: 4. The CDR3 spells CASSPSSGSNEQFF. The CDR3 nucleotides read TGTGCCAGCAGCCCTTCTAGCGGGAGCAATGAGCAGTTCTTC.

CDR3 loop: CASSASGAEGSGANVLTF. The CDR3 region has the DNA TGTGCCAGCAGTGCCTCGGGCGCAGAGGGCTCTGGGGCCAACGTCCTGACTTTC. V is TRBV28 and J is TRBJ2-6, with D possibly matching TRBD2 (5 bases). With 5 bases removed from V and 0 bases from J, the gap between germline ends came to 17 bases. This CDR3 has 18 amino acids. CDR1 and CDR2 from the germline V gene are MDHEN and SYDVKM.

This rearrangement joins TRBV9 to TRBJ1-1; D is ambiguous. The CDR3 covers 15 residues. With 4 bases removed from V and 4 bases from J, the gap between germline ends came to 17 bases. Germline-derived CDR1 and CDR2 are SGDLS and YYNGEE. CDR3 coding DNA: TGTGCCAGCAGCTCGCTTGTGGGGTCAGGCACTGAAGCTTTCTTT. Translating it yields CASSSLVGSGTEAFF.